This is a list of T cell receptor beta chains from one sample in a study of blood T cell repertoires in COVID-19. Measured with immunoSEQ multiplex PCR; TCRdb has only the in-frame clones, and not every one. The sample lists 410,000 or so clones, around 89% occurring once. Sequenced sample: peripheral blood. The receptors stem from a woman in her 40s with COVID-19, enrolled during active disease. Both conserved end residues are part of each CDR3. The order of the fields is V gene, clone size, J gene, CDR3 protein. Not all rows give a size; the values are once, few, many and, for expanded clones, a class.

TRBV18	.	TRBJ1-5	CASSRTGANQPQHF
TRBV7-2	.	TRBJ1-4	CASSLSGTGGEKLFF
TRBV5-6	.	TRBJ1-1	CASSLVTGSMNTEAFF
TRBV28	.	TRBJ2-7	CASKGTGYNEQYF
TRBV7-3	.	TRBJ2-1	CASSPLAYDEQFF
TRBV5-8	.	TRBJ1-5	CASSLGTGGPNQPQHF
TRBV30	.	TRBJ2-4	CAWSPLAGGRNIQYF
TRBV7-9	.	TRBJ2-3	CASSLVGIGTDTQYF
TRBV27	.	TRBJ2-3	CASSITGYTDTQYF
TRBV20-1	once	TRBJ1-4	CSASHSGKNEKLFF
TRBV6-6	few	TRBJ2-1	CASSYSTRRTYNEQFF
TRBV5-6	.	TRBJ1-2	CASSLTPPGGSNYGYTF
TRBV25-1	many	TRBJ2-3	CASSETHTRVYF
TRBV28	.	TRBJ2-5	CASRVGTTGGILETQYF
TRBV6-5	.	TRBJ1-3	CASSSQTGTSGNTIYF
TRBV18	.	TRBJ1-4	CASSPPQGVNEKLFF
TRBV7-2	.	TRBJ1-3	CASSWGQGPIYF
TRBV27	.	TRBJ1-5	CASSLGQGFGNQPQHF
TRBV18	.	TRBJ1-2	CASSPEADFGYTF
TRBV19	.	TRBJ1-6	CASSTRPGQSGSPLHF
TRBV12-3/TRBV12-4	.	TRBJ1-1	CASSFAVNTEAFF
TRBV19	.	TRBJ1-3	CASSITDRIDTIYF
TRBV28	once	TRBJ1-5	CASRTPLTGLHQPQHF
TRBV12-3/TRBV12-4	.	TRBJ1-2	CASSLDCLSGYTF
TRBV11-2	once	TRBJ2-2	CASSQSREITGELFF
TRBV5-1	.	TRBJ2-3	CASSLVGWTGVPDTQYF
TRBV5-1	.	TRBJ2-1	CASSRPTSGGYNEQFF
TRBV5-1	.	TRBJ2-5	CASGATGEYGTQYF
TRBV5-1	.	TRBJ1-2	CASSLGQGGSNYGYTF
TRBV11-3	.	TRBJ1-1	CASSSGGVNTEAFF
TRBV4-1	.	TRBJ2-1	CASSPTSGRAAEQFF
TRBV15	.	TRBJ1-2	CATSRGGGYGYTF
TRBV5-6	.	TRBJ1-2	CASSLTGQTNYGYTF
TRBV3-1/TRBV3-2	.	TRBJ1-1	CASSRYGTLNTEAFF
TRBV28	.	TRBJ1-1	CASSFVGGSGNTEAFF
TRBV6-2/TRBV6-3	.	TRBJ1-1	CASSRFRDTEAFF
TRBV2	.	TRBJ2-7	CASRGGAAGAYYEQYF
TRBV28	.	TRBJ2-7	CASTQGGVSSYEQYF
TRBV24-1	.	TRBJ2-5	CATSGAVQETQYF
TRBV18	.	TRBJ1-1	CASSGQGAFGDTEAFF
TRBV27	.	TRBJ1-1	CASSGSTGIMMNTEAFF
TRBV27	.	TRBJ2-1	CASSFGRASYNEQFF
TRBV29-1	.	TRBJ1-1	CSVEIRVGTEAFF
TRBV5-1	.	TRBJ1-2	CASRVGQNYGYTF
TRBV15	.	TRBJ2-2	CATSENPLVTWPGELFF